The 29 T cell receptor beta chains reported below all come from one sample, sequenced in a study of shared clonotypes between healthy human individuals. Measured with immunoSEQ multiplex PCR; TCRdb has only the in-frame clones, and not every one. Of 1.5 million to 2.5 million clones listed, just under 95% are singletons. CD8 cells regarded as naive lacked CD45RO, were positively chosen for CCR7, and omitted terminally differentiated effector memory CD45RA+ cells. The sample was naive CD8+ T cells sorted from blood. The receptor set was obtained from a man aged 18-30 years in good health.

The chain is built from TRBV2 and TRBJ1-5; D may be TRBD1 (5 bases). Per the germline V gene, CDR1 is SNHLY and CDR2 is FYNNEI. V lost 4 bases and J lost 3, with 13 bases in between. This CDR3 region has 15 residues. CDR3: CASSVSGEINQPQHF. CDR3 nucleotide sequence: TGTGCCAGCAGTGTTTCGGGGGAAATCAATCAGCCCCAGCATTTT.

The gene calls are TRBV10-3 and TRBJ1-6, with D uncertain. V was trimmed by 8 bases and J by 7 bases, leaving 12 bases between them. The CDR3 sequence is 13 residues long. The germline V gene has CDR1 ENHRY and CDR2 SYGVKD. For the CDR3, the DNA is TGTGCCATCTCTGGGATCCGAAATTCACCCCTCCACTTT. It encodes CAISGIRNSPLHF.

The chain couples TRBV5-4 to TRBJ2-1; TRBD2 agrees at 13 bases. Looked up from germline, CDR1 is SGHNT and CDR2 is YYREEE (reference sequence). The junction had 6 bases not matched to a gene; V was cut back by 4 bases and J by 8 bases. This CDR3 spans 15 amino acids. The CDR3 DNA sequence: TGTGCCAGCAGCCCGACTAGCGGGAGGAAGGATGAGCAGTTCTTC. It specifies CASSPTSGRKDEQFF. The full variable domain, completed using reference TRBV5-4 and TRBJ2-1, is ETGVTQSPTHLIKTRGQQVTLRCSSQSGHNTVSWYQQALGQGPQFIFQYYREEENGRGNFPPRFSGLQFPNYSSELNVNALELDDSALYLCASSPTSGRKDEQFFGPGTRLTVL.

The chain uses TRBV10-1 and TRBJ2-7; 8 bases are shared with TRBD1. With V trimmed by 5 bases and J by 7 bases, 10 bases remained unmatched. This CDR3 region has 14 residues. CDR1 and CDR2 from the germline V gene are WNHNN and SYGVQD (reference sequence). As DNA, the CDR3 is TGCGCCAGCAGTCTTACGGGACAGGATATAGAGCAGTACTTC. As protein: CASSLTGQDIEQYF.

This chain uses TRBV25-1 with TRBJ2-7; no reliable D call. From germline, CDR1 is MGHDK and CDR2 SYGVNS. With 2 bases removed from V and 3 bases from J, the gap between germline ends came to 8 bases. There are 13 residues in the CDR3. The CDR3 sequence is CASSEEINYEQYF. In DNA, the CDR3 is TGTGCCAGCAGTGAAGAAATCAACTACGAGCAGTACTTC.

This sequence joins TRBV13 and TRBJ2-5; 12 nucleotides match TRBD2. CDR3 length equals 18 residues. V was pared by 2 bases and J by 6 bases, with 13 bases of the junction left unmatched. The germline V gene has CDR1 PRHDT and CDR2 FYEKMQ (reference sequence). The CDR3 DNA reads TGTGCCAGCAGCTTAATGGGACTAGCGGGCTACGACGGGAAGACCCAGTACTTC. Its translation is CASSLMGLAGYDGKTQYF.

The chain joins TRBV9 to TRBJ2-1; no clear D. Germline V gene lookup returns CDR1 SGDLS and CDR2 YYNGEE. V was trimmed by 3 bases and J by 0 bases, leaving 10 bases between them. This CDR3 is built from 15 residues. CDR3 in DNA: TGTGCCAGCAGCGCCTCCGCGAGCTCCTACAATGAGCAGTTCTTC. As protein: CASSASASSYNEQFF. The full variable domain, its missing parts supplied by reference TRBV9 and TRBJ2-1, is DSGVTQTPKHLITATGQRVTLRCSPRSGDLSVYWYQQSLDQGLQFLIQYYNGEERAKGNILERFSAQQFPDLHSELNLSSLELGDSALYFCASSASASSYNEQFFGPGTRLTVL.

This chain joins TRBV7-6 and TRBJ2-5; 14 bases agree with TRBD2. CDR1 is SGHVS and CDR2 is FNYEAQ in the germline V gene. The CDR3 has 19 amino acids. V was clipped by 5 bases and J by 2 bases; unmatched bases: 13. The DNA of the CDR3 is TGTGCCAGCAGCCATAACAAAGGGACTAGCGGGGGCTTACAAGAGACCCAGTACTTC. Protein: CASSHNKGTSGGLQETQYF.

The chain employs TRBV7-9 and TRBJ1-1, with 8 nucleotides matching TRBD1. Germline V lookup: CDR1 SEHNR, CDR2 FQNEAQ (reference sequence). V shed 4 bases and J 0 bases; nucleotides not matched to a gene: 10. CDR3 size: 17 residues. The CDR3, as DNA: TGTGCCAGCAGCTCGAACAGGGGGGACAAGATGAACACTGAAGCTTTCTTT. It translates to CASSSNRGDKMNTEAFF.

The chain uses TRBV19 and TRBJ2-1, with D perhaps matching TRBD2 (6 bases). CDR3 length: 15 amino acids. Germline V lookup: CDR1 LNHDA, CDR2 SQIVND (reference sequence). V was trimmed by 3 bases and J by 4 bases, leaving 13 bases between them. The CDR3 sequence is CASSIWGDPYNEQFF. The DNA of the CDR3 is TGTGCCAGTAGTATTTGGGGGGACCCTTACAATGAGCAGTTCTTC.

A remark on this clone: The same CDR3 arises from other DNA sequences in this sample as well. The chain joins TRBV6-5 to TRBJ2-7; 8 bases agree with TRBD1. This CDR3 comprises 15 residues. Germline CDR1 is MNHEY and CDR2 is SVGAGI. The trim removed 3 bases at V and 0 bases at J, leaving 4 bases unmatched. The DNA of the CDR3 is TGTGCCAGCAGTTATGGGCAGGGGGCCTCCTACGAGCAGTACTTC. Translating gives CASSYGQGASYEQYF.

On this clone: Different DNA sequences within this sample yield the same CDR3. The chain is built from TRBV19 and TRBJ2-7; D unclear. The germline V gene has CDR1 LNHDA and CDR2 SQIVND (reference sequence). The CDR3 is 13 residues long. Trimming removed 3 bases at V and 3 bases at J, with 9 bases between. CDR3 DNA: TGTGCCAGTAGTATCGGCAGCTACTACGAGCAGTACTTC. As protein: CASSIGSYYEQYF.

In regard to this clone: A far larger clone is one base from this, pointing to a likely read error. Other DNA sequences from this sample encode an identical CDR3 as well. The gene calls are TRBV28 and TRBJ1-3; D gene unclear. The CDR3 runs to 14 residues. Germline CDR1 is MDHEN and CDR2 is SYDVKM. CDR3 loop: CASSSEISGNTIYF. CDR3 DNA: TGTGCCAGTAGTTCCGAGATCTCTGGAAACACCATATATTTT. The complete variable domain, with remaining parts taken from reference TRBV28 and TRBJ1-3, reads DVKVTQSSRYLVKRTGEKVFLECVQDMDHENMFWYRQDPGLGLRLIYFSYDVKMKEKGDIPEGYSVSREKKERFSLILESASTNQTSMYLCASSSEISGNTIYFGEGSWLTVV.

This chain connects TRBV21-1 to TRBJ2-7; the table gives TRBD2 as D, unverified against the DNA. TRBV21-1 is given as a pseudogene. This CDR3 comprises 15 residues. The CDR3 nucleotides read TGTGCCAGCAGCAAAGGAGGCGGGGCCTCCTACGAGCAGTACTTC. The encoded protein is CASSKGGGASYEQYF.

The chain combines TRBV19 with TRBJ1-1; 10 nucleotides line up with TRBD1. Germline V gives CDR1 LNHDA, CDR2 SQIVND (reference sequence). V shed 3 bases and J 7 bases; nucleotides not matched to a gene: 5. This CDR3 is 14 amino acids long. The CDR3, as DNA: TGTGCCAGTAGTATCCGACAGGGGGCGGTTGAAGCTTTCTTT. This translates into CASSIRQGAVEAFF.

This clone was counted once. The V gene is TRBV25-1, the J gene TRBJ1-3; possible D gene TRBD1, 5 bases. The CDR3 spans 15 residues. Germline assignment: CDR1 MGHDK and CDR2 SYGVNS. The V end lost 3 bases, the J end lost 12 bases, and 21 bases lay between the germline ends. As DNA, the CDR3 is TGTGCCAGCAGTGAGGGGCCTCTTTGGTTAGGAGACATATATTTT. Translated, it gives CASSEGPLWLGDIYF.

The CDR3 DNA is TGTGCCAGCAGCTTAGGGGAGAGCTCCTATAATTCACCCCTCCACTTT. It translates to CASSLGESSYNSPLHF. This chain links TRBV7-9 with TRBJ1-6; D is uncertain. This CDR3 has 16 residues. V shed 1 base and J shed 0 bases, with 7 bases lying between them. Germline CDR1 and CDR2: SEHNR and FQNEAQ (reference sequence).

CDR3 nucleotides: TGTGCCAGCAGCCCGATTAGCGGGGGCCCAGATACGCAGTATTTT. This gives the protein CASSPISGGPDTQYF. The chain is built from TRBV9 and TRBJ2-3; 9 bases line up with TRBD2. J lost 4 bases, V lost 4 bases, and 7 bases had no gene match. This CDR3 is built from 15 residues. CDR1 is SGDLS and CDR2 is YYNGEE in the germline V gene.

The chain joins TRBV6-5 to TRBJ2-7; tentative D call: TRBD1 (5 bases). V was cut by 1 base and J by 4 bases, with 14 bases left in between. The CDR3 loop spans 15 amino acids. CDR1 and CDR2 (germline): MNHEY, SVGAGI. Written as DNA, the CDR3 is TGTGCCAGCAGTTACTGGGGCTCAAGCTCTTACGAGCAGTACTTC. Its translation: CASSYWGSSSYEQYF.

As concerns this clone: Distinct nucleotide sequences in the sample also encode this CDR3. This chain links TRBV2 with TRBJ1-1, with TRBD1 as a possible D gene (5 bases). The CDR3 covers 13 residues. Trimming took 3 bases from V and 3 from J, leaving 8 bases between them. Germline V CDR1 and CDR2: SNHLY, FYNNEI. The CDR3 is CASSEGGYTEAFF. The CDR3 DNA reads as TGTGCCAGCAGTGAGGGGGGGTACACTGAAGCTTTCTTT.

The CDR3: CASSLSGDLRPYGYTF. CDR3 sequence (DNA): TGTGCCAGCAGTTTATCAGGGGATCTACGACCCTATGGCTACACCTTC. This chain uses TRBV28 with TRBJ1-2, with TRBD1 as a possible D gene (6 bases). Trimming left V 1 base short and J 4 bases short, with 16 bases between. Germline-derived CDR1 and CDR2 are MDHEN and SYDVKM. CDR3 size: 16 residues.

CDR3 bases: TGTGCCAGCAGTTACTCGACGGTGCAACCCCTCCACTTT. Protein product: CASSYSTVQPLHF. J is TRBJ1-6 and V is TRBV6-5; D not resolved. The CDR3 runs 13 residues. Trimming shortened V by 0 bases and J by 12 bases, and 9 bases separated the two germline ends. Germline CDR1 is MNHEY and CDR2 is SVGAGI.

The rearrangement uses TRBV6-1 and TRBJ1-1; maybe TRBD1 (6 bases). V lost 0 bases to trimming and J lost 6 bases, with 8 bases between them. The germline gives CDR1 MNHNS, CDR2 SASEGT. The CDR3 length is 13 residues. CDR3 in DNA: TGTGCCAGCAGTGAAGCAACAGGGCCTGAAGCTTTCTTT. Translation: CASSEATGPEAFF.

The CDR3 DNA follows: TGTGCCAGCAGCTTAGCCCTGATAGCTAGCGGGATAGGATACGAGCAGTACTTC. It translates to CASSLALIASGIGYEQYF. The chain joins TRBV7-8 to TRBJ2-7, with 9 bases matching TRBD2. The CDR3 spans 18 residues. Germline V gene lookup returns CDR1 SGHVS and CDR2 FQNEAQ. Unmatched junction bases numbered 13, after V lost 0 bases and J lost 4 bases.

This chain connects TRBV29-1 to TRBJ2-7, with 10 positions matching TRBD2. Germline CDR1 SQVTM, CDR2 ANQGSEA. V shed 0 bases, J shed 2 bases, and the junction held 7 bases outside the gene matches. The CDR3 runs to 16 residues. This CDR3 is CSVEDPSGSTPYEQYF. CDR3 DNA: TGCAGCGTTGAAGACCCTAGCGGGAGCACCCCCTACGAGCAGTACTTC.

In the case of this clone: Its ends do not fully match the called genes, so a read error is possible. The chain recombines TRBV2 with TRBJ2-3; D remains unclear. Germline CDR1 SNHLY, CDR2 FYNNEI. This CDR3 contains 14 residues. The CDR3 is CASSKASVTDTQYF. DNA of the CDR3: TGTGCCAGCAGTAAAGCCAGCGTCACAGATACGCAGTATTTT. The whole variable domain, remainder taken from reference TRBV2 and TRBJ2-3, is EPEVTQTPSHQVTQMGQEVILRCVPISNHLYFYWYRQILGQKVEFLVSFYNNEISEKSEIFDDQFSVERPDGSNFTLKIRSTKLEDSAMYFCASSKASVTDTQYFGPGTRLTVL.

The chain couples TRBV29-1 to TRBJ2-5; 9 bases map to TRBD1. The length of the CDR3 is 12 residues. The V gene end was trimmed by 4 bases and the J gene end by 5 bases; junction bases not matched to a gene: 2. The germline CDR1 and CDR2 sequences are SQVTM and ANQGSEA. The CDR3: CSVVGTGETQYF. CDR3 DNA: TGCAGCGTTGTGGGGACAGGGGAGACCCAGTACTTC.

With respect to this clone: The sample contains more than one DNA sequence encoding this CDR3. V gene TRBV5-4 combines with J gene TRBJ2-5; TRBD1 or TRBD2 may be the D gene (6 bases each). Between the trimmed V and J ends, which lost 1 base and 5 bases, there was a span of 9 bases. This CDR3 region has 13 residues. CDR1 is SGHNT, CDR2 YYREEE, per germline (reference sequence). The DNA for the CDR3 is TGTGCCAGCAGCTTGTGGGGGGCGGAGACCCAGTACTTC. Translation: CASSLWGAETQYF.

A remark on this clone: A read error may produce the germline difference seen at one junction end. The chain is built from TRBV7-7 and TRBJ2-5; D uncertain. From germline, CDR1 is SSHAT and CDR2 FNYEAQ (reference sequence). The CDR3 is 17 amino acids. In DNA, the CDR3 is TGTGCTAGCAGCTTAGATTTATCGCCGGCGGAATTGGAGACCCAGTACTTC. Its protein is CASSLDLSPAELETQYF.